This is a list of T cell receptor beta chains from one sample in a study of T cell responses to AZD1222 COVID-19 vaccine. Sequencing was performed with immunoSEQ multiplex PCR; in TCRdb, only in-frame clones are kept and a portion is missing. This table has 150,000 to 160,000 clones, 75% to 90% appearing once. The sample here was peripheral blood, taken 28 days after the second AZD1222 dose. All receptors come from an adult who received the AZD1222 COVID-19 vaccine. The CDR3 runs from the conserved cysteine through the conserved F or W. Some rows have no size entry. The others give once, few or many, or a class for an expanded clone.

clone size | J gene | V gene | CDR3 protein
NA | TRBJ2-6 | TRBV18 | CASSPLTPSRVIPSGANVLTF
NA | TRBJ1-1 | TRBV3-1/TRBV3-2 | CASSQGGGSTEAFF
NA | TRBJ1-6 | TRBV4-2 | CASSQDRGQGNSPLHF
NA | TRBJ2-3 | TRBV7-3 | CASSLGPRDTQYF
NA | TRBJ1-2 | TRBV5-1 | CASSLEQDDGYTF
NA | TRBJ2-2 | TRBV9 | CASSPWDSTNTGELFF
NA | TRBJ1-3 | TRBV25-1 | CASSRDGNTIYF
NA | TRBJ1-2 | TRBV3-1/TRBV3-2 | CASSQDRGRYGYTF
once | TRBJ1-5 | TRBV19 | CASTPLGQGPFQPQHF
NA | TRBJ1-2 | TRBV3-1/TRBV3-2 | CASSQRNVEQGEGGYTF
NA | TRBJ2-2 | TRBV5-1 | CASNRGWGDTGELFF
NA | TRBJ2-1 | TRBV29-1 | CSVDEPFGGSSYNEQFF
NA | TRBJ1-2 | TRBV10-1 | CASSSTEEGGYTF
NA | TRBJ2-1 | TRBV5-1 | CASRVAVNNEQFF
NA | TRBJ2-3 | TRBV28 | CASSPGTSGTDTQYF
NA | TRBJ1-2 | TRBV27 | CASSPWTDRYGYTF
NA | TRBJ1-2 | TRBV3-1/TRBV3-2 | CASSHDTGAGYTF
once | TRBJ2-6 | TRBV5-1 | CASSPLEPNVLTF